The sequence of this T cell receptor beta chain was determined in a study of CXCR3-negative and CXCR3-positive naive CD8 T cells (dated by TCRdb to about 2019). About the study as a whole: In total, about 150 million TRB reads were obtained, or roughly 1.5 +/- 0.3 million reads per library. For the TRBV-TRBJ cluster analysis, the naive subsets came from about five donors, while the memory cells came from 3 donors. The diversity and physicochemical repertoire analyses included 11 donors pooled from two independent experiments. General conclusions and limits of the study: Because CXCR3 expression was partially decreased after cryopreservation, freshly isolated PBMCs were used for most assays. Comparably high repertoire diversity was found in both naive subsets, whereas much lower repertoire diversity was found in memory CD8+ T cells. Naive CXCR3-negative and CXCR3-positive cells from the same donor showed similar TRBV-TRBJ usage, whereas memory cells showed distinct patterns. TRB CDR3s from CXCR3-positive naive cells showed higher hydrophobicity (lower Kidera factor 4), lower energy, and higher strength and volume indices than CXCR3-negative naive cells. Surface CD5, linked to self-reactivity in mice, was comparable between naive subsets; TCR interaction strength was therefore also inferred from TRB CDR3 physicochemical properties.

Each CD8+ T cell subset was flow-sorted in triplicate, with about 320,000 cells per subset placed directly into RLT lysis buffer. Naive CD8+ T cells were defined stringently as CD45RO-CCR7+CD27+CD95- to exclude memory contaminants. Peripheral blood mononuclear cells were isolated from buffy coats by standard density gradient centrifugation. A FACSAria III was used to flow-sort naive CXCR3-negative and CXCR3-positive CD8+ T cells. Total RNA was extracted from sorted cells using an RNeasy Mini Kit. As encoded in the germline V gene, CDR1 is SQVTM while CDR2 is ANQGSEA. Its CDR3 holds 17 amino acids, cysteine through phenylalanine. No DNA sequence is on record. Reads for this sample came from a NextSeq 550. The Human TCR Profiling Kit (MiLaboratory) was used to prepare UMI-labeled 5' RACE TRB cDNA libraries. The full amount of extracted RNA was used for cDNA synthesis, and the full amount of resulting cDNA was used for PCR amplification. Libraries were prepared in parallel with an identical number of PCR cycles. Processing in the source paper ran as follows. MIGEC and MiXCR extracted about 53,000 +/- 10,000 unique UMI-labeled TRB cDNA molecules per library, requiring at least two reads per UMI. On average, about 40,000 +/- 10,000 functional in-frame TRB CDR3 nucleotide clonotypes lacking stop codons were found per library. After downsampling to 5000 UMI-labeled TRB molecules per sample, diversity metrics, including normalized Shannon-Wiener and Chao1, were computed in VDJtools. Clonotype-size-weighted physicochemical properties of the central five CDR3 residues (interaction energy, strength, volume and Kidera factor 4) were computed in VDJtools. The reads, reprocessed by TCRdb, yield one row per CDR3 protein sequence and no DNA. The V and J calls and clone size are TCRdb's, not the authors'. The table of this sample itemizes around 60,000 distinct CDR3 sequences. The ten most abundant clones make up about 0.84% of the sample.

With respect to this clonotype: No cognate antigen has been identified for it.

The chain is assembled from TRBV29-1 and TRBJ2-7; TCRdb names TRBD1, which stays unverified in the absence of DNA. The sequenced sample was naive CXCR3+ CD8+ T cells from blood. The sample's cell subset or site label, decoded: CD45RO-CCR7+CD27+CD95- naive CD8+ T cells expressing CXCR3 (TNR3+). The clonotype was recovered from a human donor in good health. Some clones in this sample may be carry-over from other donors' samples. Here the CDR3 is given as CSVGGVAGTPLSWEQYF.